Listed below are T cell receptor beta chains from one sample, sequenced in a study of prognosis after radiotherapy for stage I lung cancer. TCRdb redid the calling of the multiplex PCR reads with MiXCR, one entry per CDR3 protein. This table has more than 15,000 distinct CDR3 sequences, around 29% appearing once. The specimen comprised PBMCs, sampled before or after stereotactic body radiation therapy (not recorded which). The receptors here all came from a donor aged 50 or older with non-small cell lung cancer. Both conserved end residues are part of each CDR3. The D gene is left open where the match is weak. Clone size is stated in some rows and not others, as once, few, many or a class when expanded.

medium-sized | 19 | - | TRBJ2-4 | TRBV11-2 | CASSPGGRTTHLAKNIQYF | TGTGCCAGCAGCCCCGGGGGCCGGACAACCCACCTAGCCAAAAACATTCAGTACTTC
- | 15 | TRBD2 | TRBJ2-2 | TRBV19 | CASSVASGNTRELFF | TGTGCCAGTAGTGTTGCGAGCGGGAACACCCGGGAGCTGTTTTTT
many | 14 | - | TRBJ1-1 | TRBV19 | CASSIDQEHTEAFF | TGTGCCAGTAGTATAGATCAGGAGCACACTGAAGCTTTCTTT
many | 13 | TRBD1 | TRBJ1-1 | TRBV14 | CASGRTGFAEAFF | TGTGCCAGCGGCCGGACAGGGTTCGCTGAAGCTTTCTTT
many | 12 | - | TRBJ2-1 | TRBV9 | CASSARGLEQFF | TGTGCCAGCAGCGCCCGGGGGCTTGAGCAGTTCTTC
many | 14 | - | TRBJ2-5 | TRBV20-1 | CSARRESVGETQYF | TGCAGTGCTAGACGGGAGAGTGTTGGAGAGACCCAGTACTTC
medium-sized | 12 | - | TRBJ1-2 | TRBV20-1 | CSVSEDSYGYTF | TGCAGTGTCTCCGAGGACAGCTATGGCTACACCTTC
many | 13 | TRBD1 | TRBJ1-2 | TRBV4-3 | CASSETGDYGYTF | TGTGCCAGCAGCGAAACAGGGGACTATGGCTACACCTTC
- | 16 | - | TRBJ2-3 | TRBV5-4 | CASSLGLATSTDTQYF | TGTGCCAGCAGCTTGGGGCTAGCGACTAGCACAGATACGCAGTATTTT
- | 13 | - | TRBJ2-1 | TRBV11-2 | CASSLRGYNEQLF | TGTGCCAGCAGTCTGAGAGGCTACAATGAGCAGTTATTC
once | 17 | TRBD2 | TRBJ2-3 | TRBV27 | CASSPLGLAGGTDTQYF | TGTGCCAGCAGCCCCCTGGGACTAGCGGGGGGCACAGATACGCAGTATTTT
- | 14 | - | TRBJ2-2 | TRBV5-6 | CASSLLTGTGELFF | TGTGCCAGCAGCTTGTTAACGGGCACCGGGGAGCTGTTTTTT
- | 14 | - | TRBJ2-7 | TRBV6-2/TRBV6-3 | CASGYNSPSYEQYF | TGTGCCAGCGGTTATAACAGCCCTTCCTACGAGCAGTACTTC
- | 16 | - | TRBJ2-4 | TRBV11-3 | CASSLPGWWCQNIQYF | TGTGCCAGCAGTTTGCCCGGGTGGTGGTGTCAAAACATTCAGTACTTC
- | 15 | TRBD2 | TRBJ2-1 | TRBV7-6 | CASSSRRERGYEQFF | TGTGCCAGCAGCTCTCGGCGTGAGCGGGGTTATGAGCAGTTCTTC
many | 14 | - | TRBJ1-2 | TRBV7-2 | CASSLGGVNYGYTF | TGTGCCAGCAGCTTAGGTGGGGTCAACTATGGCTACACCTTC
- | 15 | - | TRBJ2-3 | TRBV5-1 | CASSETTDSAYTQYF | TGCGCCAGCAGCGAGACGACAGATAGCGCATATACGCAGTATTTT
many | 16 | - | TRBJ2-2 | TRBV4-3 | CASSQVWSGNTGELFF | TGCGCCAGCAGCCAAGTGTGGTCAGGCAACACCGGGGAGCTGTTTTTT
medium-sized | 16 | TRBD2 | TRBJ2-1 | TRBV7-8 | CASSLVTSGYYNEQFF | TGTGCCAGCAGCTTAGTTACTAGCGGGTACTACAATGAGCAGTTCTTC
many | 11 | - | TRBJ2-1 | TRBV5-1 | CASSLYNEQFF | TGCGCCAGCAGCCTCTACAATGAGCAGTTCTTC
medium-sized | 14 | - | TRBJ1-2 | TRBV5-1 | CASSARTANYGYTF | TGCGCCAGCAGCGCGCGGACAGCTAACTATGGCTACACCTTC
medium-sized | 14 | - | TRBJ2-3 | TRBV20-1 | CSATHVGDTDTQYF | TGCAGTGCTACTCACGTAGGGGATACAGATACGCAGTATTTT
once | 16 | - | TRBJ2-7 | TRBV20-1 | CSAGGTRGNVRGEQYF | TGCAGTGCTGGAGGGACTCGCGGGAATGTAAGGGGCGAGCAGTACTTC
once | 14 | - | TRBJ2-3 | TRBV7-2 | CASSLDQGLDTQYF | TGTGCCAGCAGCTTAGACCAGGGCTTAGATACGCAGTATTTT
medium-sized | 16 | TRBD1 | TRBJ2-1 | TRBV7-2 | CASSTTGTGSRNEQFF | TGTGCCAGCAGCACAACCGGGACAGGGTCGCGCAATGAGCAGTTCTTC
once | 13 | TRBD1 | TRBJ1-2 | TRBV18 | CASSLRDRDGYTF | TGTGCCAGCTCCCTCCGGGACAGGGATGGCTACACCTTC
medium-sized | 15 | - | TRBJ2-3 | TRBV20-1 | CSASGVSGLEGTQYF | TGCAGTGCTAGCGGCGTCAGCGGTCTTGAGGGTACGCAGTATTTT
many | 10 | - | TRBJ1-2 | TRBV20-1 | CSARALGYTF | TGCAGTGCTAGAGCCCTGGGCTACACCTTC
medium-sized | 15 | TRBD1 | TRBJ2-3 | TRBV6-1 | CASGEGQVGPDTQYF | TGTGCCAGCGGAGAGGGACAGGTGGGCCCAGATACGCAGTATTTT
many | 17 | TRBD1 | TRBJ2-6 | TRBV7-9 | CASRPGQVDSGANVLTF | TGTGCCAGCAGGCCGGGACAGGTAGATTCTGGGGCCAACGTCCTGACTTTC
many | 14 | - | TRBJ2-1 | TRBV5-1 | CASSLGGEYNEQFF | TGCGCCAGCAGCTTGGGAGGAGAGTACAATGAGCAGTTCTTC
medium-sized | 16 | TRBD2 | TRBJ2-3 | TRBV20-1 | CSASSLAGGPVDTQYF | TGCAGTGCTAGTAGTCTAGCGGGAGGGCCCGTAGATACGCAGTATTTT
many | 16 | TRBD2 | TRBJ2-2 | TRBV6-1 | CASRTGGGPQTGELFF | TGTGCCAGCAGGACGGGGGGAGGGCCTCAGACCGGGGAGCTGTTTTTT
many | 16 | - | TRBJ2-2 | TRBV5-1 | CASSFGAGPSTGELFF | TGCGCCAGCAGCTTTGGGGCGGGACCGAGCACCGGGGAGCTGTTTTTT
medium-sized | 15 | - | TRBJ2-7 | TRBV4-1 | CASSQTGEGSYEQYF | TGCGCCAGCAGCCAGACAGGGGAGGGGAGCTACGAGCAGTACTTC
many | 13 | - | TRBJ2-7 | TRBV4-3 | CASSQDLSPRRYF | TGCGCCAGCAGCCAAGATTTATCCCCACGGAGGTACTTC
many | 19 | TRBD2 | TRBJ2-3 | TRBV5-1 | CASSLSGLVIPRRTDTQYF | TGCGCCAGCAGCCTCTCGGGACTAGTTATACCGCGCCGTACAGATACGCAGTATTTT
many | 13 | - | TRBJ2-3 | TRBV20-1 | CSAGPGGTDTQYF | TGCAGTGCTGGCCCCGGAGGCACAGATACGCAGTATTTT
- | 15 | - | TRBJ2-3 | TRBV5-1 | CASSLVDSNTDTQYF | TGCGCCAGCAGCTTGGTTGACAGTAACACAGATACGCAGTATTTT
once | 14 | - | TRBJ2-7 | TRBV20-1 | CSAIGPSGIHEQYF | TGCAGTGCTATCGGGCCATCAGGTATCCACGAGCAGTACTTC
medium-sized | 15 | - | TRBJ2-1 | TRBV20-1 | CSAGPGQGAYNEQFF | TGCAGTGCTGGCCCCGGGCAGGGCGCATACAATGAGCAGTTCTTC
many | 15 | TRBD2 | TRBJ2-3 | TRBV9 | CASSTTGLGTDTQYF | TGTGCCAGCAGCACGACCGGACTAGGCACAGATACGCAGTATTTT
- | 15 | - | TRBJ1-6 | TRBV15 | CATSRDWSDNSPLDF | TGTGCCACAAGCAGAGATTGGTCTGATAATTCACCCCTCGACTTT
many | 17 | TRBD2 | TRBJ2-1 | TRBV10-3 | CAISESGLAGGYNEQFF | TGTGCCATCAGTGAGAGCGGACTAGCGGGAGGCTACAATGAGCAGTTCTTC
many | 15 | - | TRBJ2-1 | TRBV7-8 | CASSLGPALHSEQFF | TGTGCCAGCAGCTTGGGCCCGGCCCTTCATAGCGAGCAGTTCTTC
many | 11 | - | TRBJ2-7 | TRBV18 | CAKWAGYEQYF | TGTGCCAAATGGGCAGGCTACGAGCAGTACTTC